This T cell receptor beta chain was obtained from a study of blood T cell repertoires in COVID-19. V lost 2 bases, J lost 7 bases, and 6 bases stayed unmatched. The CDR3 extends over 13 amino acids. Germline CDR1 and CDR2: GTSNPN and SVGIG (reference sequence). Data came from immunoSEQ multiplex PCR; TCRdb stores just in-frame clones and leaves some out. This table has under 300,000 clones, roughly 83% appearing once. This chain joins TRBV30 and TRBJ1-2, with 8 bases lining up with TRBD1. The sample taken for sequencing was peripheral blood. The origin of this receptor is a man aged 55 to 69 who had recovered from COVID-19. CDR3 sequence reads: CAWSFQGAAGYTF. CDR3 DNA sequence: TGTGCCTGGAGTTTTCAGGGGGCAGCTGGCTACACCTTC.